The rows below give T cell receptor beta chains drawn from one sample of a study of blood T cell repertoires in COVID-19. Assay used: immunoSEQ multiplex PCR; TCRdb lists only in-frame clones, some missing. Altogether about 200,000 clones are present, 82% being singletons, with the ten largest covering roughly 8%. Sequencing was done on a sample of peripheral blood. These receptors were taken from an older woman with COVID-19, enrolled during active disease. Each CDR3 is given with its conserved first and last residue. Each record gives: V gene, D gene, clone size, J gene, CDR3 DNA, CDR3 protein. The D gene is left open where the match is weak. Clone size appears in some rows only: once, few, many, or a class for an expanded clone.

v_call: TRBV29-1; d_call: NA; clone_size: NA; j_call: TRBJ1-2; cdr3_nt: TGCAGCGTTTTGACAGGCAGCTATGGCTACACCTTC; cdr3_aa: CSVLTGSYGYTF
v_call: TRBV10-3; d_call: TRBD1; clone_size: NA; j_call: TRBJ2-1; cdr3_nt: TGTGCCATCAGGACCGGGACAGGGGTCTACAATGAGCAGTTCTTC; cdr3_aa: CAIRTGTGVYNEQFF
v_call: TRBV28; d_call: TRBD2; clone_size: NA; j_call: TRBJ2-7; cdr3_nt: TGTGCCAGCGCCCCGCTAGCGGGCAATCCCTACGAGCAGTACTTC; cdr3_aa: CASAPLAGNPYEQYF
v_call: TRBV28; d_call: NA; clone_size: NA; j_call: TRBJ2-3; cdr3_nt: TGTGCCAGCAGTTTGGATACAGGGTCAGATACGCAGTATTTT; cdr3_aa: CASSLDTGSDTQYF
v_call: TRBV19; d_call: TRBD1; clone_size: NA; j_call: TRBJ1-5; cdr3_nt: TGTGCCAGTAGAACAGGGGATCAGCCCCAGCATTTT; cdr3_aa: CASRTGDQPQHF
v_call: TRBV7-6; d_call: NA; clone_size: few; j_call: TRBJ1-5; cdr3_nt: TGTGCCAGCAGCTCCGAACAGACCCAGTTCGCAGGCCAGCCCCAGCATTTT; cdr3_aa: CASSSEQTQFAGQPQHF
v_call: TRBV28; d_call: TRBD1; clone_size: NA; j_call: TRBJ2-3; cdr3_nt: TGTGCCAGCAATTATGGACAGGGTGAGGCAGATACGCAGTATTTT; cdr3_aa: CASNYGQGEADTQYF
v_call: TRBV7-9; d_call: TRBD1; clone_size: NA; j_call: TRBJ2-1; cdr3_nt: TGTGCCAGCTTCCGGGACAGGGGTGTGAATGAGCAGTTCTTC; cdr3_aa: CASFRDRGVNEQFF
v_call: TRBV5-1; d_call: TRBD1; clone_size: NA; j_call: TRBJ1-3; cdr3_nt: TGCGCCAGCAGCGTACTGGACAGGGGAGCGGGAAACACCATATATTTT; cdr3_aa: CASSVLDRGAGNTIYF
v_call: TRBV28; d_call: NA; clone_size: NA; j_call: TRBJ2-6; cdr3_nt: TGTGCCAGCAGTCTGGGGGGAGTCGGGGCCAACGTCCTGACTTTC; cdr3_aa: CASSLGGVGANVLTF
v_call: TRBV30; d_call: TRBD1; clone_size: NA; j_call: TRBJ2-1; cdr3_nt: TGTGCCTGGAGTTACCGGGACAGGGATGTCAATGAGCAGTTCTTC; cdr3_aa: CAWSYRDRDVNEQFF
v_call: TRBV6-1; d_call: NA; clone_size: once; j_call: TRBJ2-2; cdr3_nt: TGTGCCAGCAAACAACAGTACGGCACCGGGGAGCTGTTTTTT; cdr3_aa: CASKQQYGTGELFF
v_call: TRBV19; d_call: NA; clone_size: NA; j_call: TRBJ2-5; cdr3_nt: TGTGCCAGTAGTACGGGGACTCAAGGGACCCAGTACTTC; cdr3_aa: CASSTGTQGTQYF
v_call: TRBV19; d_call: TRBD1; clone_size: NA; j_call: TRBJ1-1; cdr3_nt: TGTGCCAGTAGTATGGGGCCAGGGGGCTCGAGCACTGAAGCTTTCTTT; cdr3_aa: CASSMGPGGSSTEAFF
v_call: TRBV27; d_call: NA; clone_size: NA; j_call: TRBJ2-5; cdr3_nt: TGTGCCAGCAGTTTATCGAGGCAGGGACAAGAGACCCAGTACTTC; cdr3_aa: CASSLSRQGQETQYF
v_call: TRBV19; d_call: TRBD1; clone_size: once; j_call: TRBJ1-5; cdr3_nt: TGTGCCAGTAGTCCCGGGACAGGGGACGGGCCCCAGCATTTT; cdr3_aa: CASSPGTGDGPQHF
v_call: TRBV9; d_call: TRBD1; clone_size: NA; j_call: TRBJ1-5; cdr3_nt: TGTGCCAGCAGCGGACAGGGGCATAGCAATCAGCCCCAGCATTTT; cdr3_aa: CASSGQGHSNQPQHF
v_call: TRBV14; d_call: TRBD2; clone_size: NA; j_call: TRBJ2-1; cdr3_nt: TGTGCCAGCAGCCCACTAGCGGGAGGGCCAAAAAGCTCCTACAATGAGCAGTTCTTC; cdr3_aa: CASSPLAGGPKSSYNEQFF
v_call: TRBV6-1; d_call: NA; clone_size: few; j_call: TRBJ1-1; cdr3_nt: TGTGCCAGCAGTGAACTTGGCAGGTCGAACACTGAAGCTTTCTTT; cdr3_aa: CASSELGRSNTEAFF
v_call: TRBV20-1; d_call: TRBD2; clone_size: NA; j_call: TRBJ2-1; cdr3_nt: TGCAGTGCTAGTAGAAGCGGGAGGGGCCTTAAGTTGCAGTTCTTC; cdr3_aa: CSASRSGRGLKLQFF
v_call: TRBV18; d_call: TRBD1; clone_size: NA; j_call: TRBJ1-1; cdr3_nt: TGTGCCAGCTCGCCTGGGGACAGAGGGGAAGCTTTCTTT; cdr3_aa: CASSPGDRGEAFF
v_call: TRBV28; d_call: NA; clone_size: NA; j_call: TRBJ2-5; cdr3_nt: TGTGCCAGCAACCTGAGGGGGGGGCAAGAGACCCAGTACTTC; cdr3_aa: CASNLRGGQETQYF
v_call: TRBV19; d_call: NA; clone_size: NA; j_call: TRBJ1-6; cdr3_nt: TGTGCCAGTAGTGCCCACAGGGATTCACCCCTCCACTTT; cdr3_aa: CASSAHRDSPLHF
v_call: TRBV5-1; d_call: TRBD1; clone_size: NA; j_call: TRBJ2-1; cdr3_nt: TGCGCCAGCAAGAAGGACAGGTCGAGCTCCTACAATGAGCAGTTCTTC; cdr3_aa: CASKKDRSSSYNEQFF
v_call: TRBV4-1; d_call: TRBD2; clone_size: NA; j_call: TRBJ2-1; cdr3_nt: TGCGCCAGCAGCCAATCTATACTAGCGGGAGGCAATGAGCAGTTCTTC; cdr3_aa: CASSQSILAGGNEQFF
v_call: TRBV14; d_call: TRBD2; clone_size: NA; j_call: TRBJ2-1; cdr3_nt: TGTGCCAGCAGACTCGGACTAGCGGGAGGGAATGAGCAGTTCTTC; cdr3_aa: CASRLGLAGGNEQFF
v_call: TRBV7-3; d_call: NA; clone_size: few; j_call: TRBJ2-2; cdr3_nt: TGTGCCAGCAGCCAAGCGCCCCGGTCCGGGGAGCTGTTTTTT; cdr3_aa: CASSQAPRSGELFF
v_call: TRBV6-6; d_call: TRBD2; clone_size: NA; j_call: TRBJ2-5; cdr3_nt: TGTGCCAGCAGCCGAGGGCTAGCGGGGGTTAGGGGGGAGACCCAGTACTTC; cdr3_aa: CASSRGLAGVRGETQYF
v_call: TRBV19; d_call: TRBD2; clone_size: many; j_call: TRBJ2-1; cdr3_nt: TGTGCCAGTAGTAGCGGGAGGGGGGCCTACTACAATGAGCAGTTCTTC; cdr3_aa: CASSSGRGAYYNEQFF
v_call: TRBV6-5; d_call: NA; clone_size: NA; j_call: TRBJ2-1; cdr3_nt: TGTGCCAGCAGTTACAGGAGCTCCTACAATGAGCAGTTCTTC; cdr3_aa: CASSYRSSYNEQFF
v_call: TRBV4-2; d_call: TRBD2; clone_size: medium-sized; j_call: TRBJ2-2; cdr3_nt: TGTGCCAGCAGCCTAGGACTAGCGCTGAACACCGGGGAGCTGTTTTTT; cdr3_aa: CASSLGLALNTGELFF
v_call: TRBV4-1; d_call: TRBD2; clone_size: NA; j_call: TRBJ2-7; cdr3_nt: TGCGCCAGCAGCCGGGGACTAGCGGGAGGTAACTACGAGCAGTACTTC; cdr3_aa: CASSRGLAGGNYEQYF
v_call: TRBV27; d_call: NA; clone_size: NA; j_call: TRBJ1-6; cdr3_nt: TGTGCCAGCAGTGCCGATCCCAACTTCAATTCACCCCTCCACTTT; cdr3_aa: CASSADPNFNSPLHF
v_call: TRBV9; d_call: NA; clone_size: NA; j_call: TRBJ1-1; cdr3_nt: TGTGCCAGCAGCGTAGGGGACGGAGGGACTGGCCCTGAAGCTTTCTTT; cdr3_aa: CASSVGDGGTGPEAFF
v_call: TRBV5-4; d_call: NA; clone_size: NA; j_call: TRBJ1-1; cdr3_nt: TGTGCCAGCAGCCAGAAAGTGACGGCAACAGGAAACACTGAAGCTTTCTTT; cdr3_aa: CASSQKVTATGNTEAFF
v_call: TRBV19; d_call: NA; clone_size: NA; j_call: TRBJ1-1; cdr3_nt: TGTGCCAGTAGCAGATACACTGAAGCTTTCTTT; cdr3_aa: CASSRYTEAFF
v_call: TRBV5-5; d_call: TRBD1; clone_size: NA; j_call: TRBJ1-2; cdr3_nt: TGTGCCAGCAGCTCGGGACAGAGGGACTATGGCTACACCTTC; cdr3_aa: CASSSGQRDYGYTF
v_call: TRBV18; d_call: NA; clone_size: once; j_call: TRBJ2-7; cdr3_nt: TGTGCCAGCTCACCGCGGGCGGGCCGGTTAGAGCAGTACTTC; cdr3_aa: CASSPRAGRLEQYF
v_call: TRBV5-4; d_call: TRBD1; clone_size: NA; j_call: TRBJ2-5; cdr3_nt: TGTGCCAGCACCTTTCCGGACAGGGGGCAAGAAGAGACCCAGTACTTC; cdr3_aa: CASTFPDRGQEETQYF
v_call: TRBV7-2; d_call: NA; clone_size: NA; j_call: TRBJ1-3; cdr3_nt: TGTGCCAGCAGCTCAATCTCAGGGTTGGGAAACACCATATATTTT; cdr3_aa: CASSSISGLGNTIYF
v_call: TRBV29-1; d_call: NA; clone_size: NA; j_call: TRBJ2-3; cdr3_nt: TGCAGCGTTGAACCGGTAGTTTCAGATACGCAGTATTTT; cdr3_aa: CSVEPVVSDTQYF
v_call: TRBV9; d_call: NA; clone_size: NA; j_call: TRBJ1-5; cdr3_nt: TGTGCCAGCAGCGTAGGGCAGGGAATACAGCCCCAGCATTTT; cdr3_aa: CASSVGQGIQPQHF
v_call: TRBV11-2; d_call: TRBD2; clone_size: NA; j_call: TRBJ2-3; cdr3_nt: TGTGCCAGCAGCCGAACAGGACTAGCGGTGACTAGCACAGATACGCAGTATTTT; cdr3_aa: CASSRTGLAVTSTDTQYF
v_call: TRBV29-1; d_call: NA; clone_size: NA; j_call: TRBJ1-3; cdr3_nt: TGCAGCGCTAGGACAGGAAACACCATATATTTT; cdr3_aa: CSARTGNTIYF
v_call: TRBV24-1; d_call: NA; clone_size: once; j_call: TRBJ2-5; cdr3_nt: TGTGCCACCAGTGATTTGCCTAGGGGGGAGACCCAGTACTTC; cdr3_aa: CATSDLPRGETQYF
v_call: TRBV6-6; d_call: NA; clone_size: NA; j_call: TRBJ2-3; cdr3_nt: TGTGCCAGCAGTTACGGGCAGGGCACAGATACGCAGTATTTT; cdr3_aa: CASSYGQGTDTQYF
v_call: TRBV13; d_call: TRBD1; clone_size: NA; j_call: TRBJ1-4; cdr3_nt: TGTGCCAGCAGCTTATGGGACAGTAGAGAAAAACTGTTTTTT; cdr3_aa: CASSLWDSREKLFF
v_call: TRBV7-9; d_call: NA; clone_size: NA; j_call: TRBJ2-1; cdr3_nt: TGTGCCAGCAGCATTTCTAGTATCAATGAGCAGTTCTTC; cdr3_aa: CASSISSINEQFF
v_call: TRBV6-5; d_call: NA; clone_size: NA; j_call: TRBJ1-6; cdr3_nt: TGTGCCACCGGCCTTGGACGGGGAAATTCACCCCTCCACTTT; cdr3_aa: CATGLGRGNSPLHF
v_call: TRBV6-5; d_call: NA; clone_size: NA; j_call: TRBJ1-1; cdr3_nt: TGTGCCAGCAGGCAGGGGAGCACTGAAGCTTTCTTT; cdr3_aa: CASRQGSTEAFF